This T cell receptor (beta chain) was sequenced for a study of CD8+ T cells in alopecia areata. Study-wide points: Alopecia totalis/universalis scalp especially showed more expanded CD8+ clones than normal scalp.

The germline CDR1 and CDR2 sequences are MGHRA and YSYEKL. With 3 bases removed from V and 2 bases from J, the gap between germline ends came to 20 bases. The CDR3 is 18 amino acids. cDNA serving as the sequencing template came from extracted, reverse transcribed RNA. Sequencing was performed with immunoSEQ multiplex PCR; in TCRdb, only in-frame clones are kept and a portion is missing. The sample yields about 180,000 clones, roughly half seen once. This clone was counted only a few times. Its target is unknown. Treatment of the sample: oral pan-JAK inhibitor, 5-10 mg twice daily. Collection of lesional scalp punch biopsies and peripheral blood was performed in alopecia areata patients.

Sequenced material: CD8+ T cells sorted from blood, taken around week 54, from a patient treated with tofacitinib. The receptor was isolated from a human donor with alopecia areata. The chain recombines TRBV4-1 with TRBJ2-1; TRBD1 or TRBD2 may be the D gene (5 bases each). CDR3 in DNA: TGCGCCAGCAGCCAGCTAAGAGGGTGGACATATCCCTACAATGAGCAGTTCTTC. Its protein is CASSQLRGWTYPYNEQFF.